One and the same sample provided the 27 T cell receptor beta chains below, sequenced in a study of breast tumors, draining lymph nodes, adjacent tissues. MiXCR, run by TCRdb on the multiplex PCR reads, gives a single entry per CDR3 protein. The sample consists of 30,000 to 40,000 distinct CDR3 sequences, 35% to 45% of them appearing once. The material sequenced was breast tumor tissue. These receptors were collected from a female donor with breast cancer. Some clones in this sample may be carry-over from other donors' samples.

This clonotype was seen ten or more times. CDR3 in amino acids: CASRIDLDSYNEQFF. In DNA form, the CDR3 reads TGTGCCAGCAGAATAGATTTGGACTCCTACAATGAGCAGTTCTTC. The chain is built from TRBV2 and TRBJ2-1; D remains ambiguous. In germline, CDR1 is SNHLY, CDR2 FYNNEI. V lost 6 bases and J 0 bases, leaving 12 bases between the germline ends. This CDR3 has 15 residues.

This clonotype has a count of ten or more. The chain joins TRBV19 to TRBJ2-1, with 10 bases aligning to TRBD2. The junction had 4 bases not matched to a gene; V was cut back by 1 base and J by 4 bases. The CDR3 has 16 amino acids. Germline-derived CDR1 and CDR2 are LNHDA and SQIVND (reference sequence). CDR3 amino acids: CASSIVRTSGYNEQFF. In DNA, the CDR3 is TGTGCCAGTAGTATAGTCAGGACTAGCGGATACAATGAGCAGTTCTTC.

CDR3 amino acids: CASSLWPGLAGDETQYF. The CDR3 nucleotides read TGCGCCAGCAGCTTGTGGCCGGGACTAGCGGGAGACGAGACCCAGTACTTC. The gene calls are TRBV5-1 and TRBJ2-5, with 14 positions matching TRBD2. The CDR3 is 17 residues long. With 1 base clipped from V and 5 bases from J, the junction kept 7 bases outside the gene matches. From germline, CDR1 is SGHRS and CDR2 YFSETQ.

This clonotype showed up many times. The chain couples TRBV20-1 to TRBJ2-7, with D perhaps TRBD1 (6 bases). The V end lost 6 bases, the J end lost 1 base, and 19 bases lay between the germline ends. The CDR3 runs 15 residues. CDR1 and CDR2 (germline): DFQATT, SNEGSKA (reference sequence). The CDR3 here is CSATKRGKRSYEQYF. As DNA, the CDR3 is TGCAGTGCAACTAAAAGGGGGAAGAGGTCCTACGAGCAGTACTTC.

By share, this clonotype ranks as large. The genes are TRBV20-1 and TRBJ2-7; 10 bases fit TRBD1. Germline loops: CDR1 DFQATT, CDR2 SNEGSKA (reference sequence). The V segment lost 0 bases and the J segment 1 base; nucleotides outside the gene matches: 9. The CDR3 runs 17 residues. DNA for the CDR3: TGCAGTGCTAGAGATAGTGAAGGGGGACAGGGGTCCTACGAGCAGTACTTC. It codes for CSARDSEGGQGSYEQYF.

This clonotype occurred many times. The DNA for the CDR3 is TGTGCCAGCAGTAGGGACAGGGGCACAGATACGCAGTATTTT. Translated: CASSRDRGTDTQYF. The rearrangement joins TRBV27 to TRBJ2-3, with 9 positions matching TRBD1. The CDR3 is 14 residues long. V gave up 5 bases and J gave up 1 base; unmatched junction bases: 1. Germline-derived CDR1 and CDR2 are MNHEY and SMNVEV (reference sequence).

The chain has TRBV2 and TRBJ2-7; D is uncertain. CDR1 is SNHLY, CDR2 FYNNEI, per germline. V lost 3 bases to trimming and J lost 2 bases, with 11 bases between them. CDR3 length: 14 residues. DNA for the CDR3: TGTGCCAGCAGTGATGTCAGCCTGCCCTACGAGCAGTACTTC. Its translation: CASSDVSLPYEQYF.

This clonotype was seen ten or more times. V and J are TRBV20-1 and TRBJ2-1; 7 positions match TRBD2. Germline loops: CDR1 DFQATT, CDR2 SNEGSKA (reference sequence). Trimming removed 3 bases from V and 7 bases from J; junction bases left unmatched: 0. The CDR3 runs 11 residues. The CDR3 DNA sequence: TGCAGTGCTAGCGGGAGGAATGAGCAGTTCTTC. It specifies CSASGRNEQFF.

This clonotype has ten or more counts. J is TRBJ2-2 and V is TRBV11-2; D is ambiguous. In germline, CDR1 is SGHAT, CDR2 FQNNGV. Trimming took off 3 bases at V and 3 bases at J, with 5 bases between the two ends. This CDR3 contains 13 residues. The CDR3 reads CASSFRDTGELFF. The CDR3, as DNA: TGTGCCAGCAGCTTCCGGGACACCGGGGAGCTGTTTTTT.

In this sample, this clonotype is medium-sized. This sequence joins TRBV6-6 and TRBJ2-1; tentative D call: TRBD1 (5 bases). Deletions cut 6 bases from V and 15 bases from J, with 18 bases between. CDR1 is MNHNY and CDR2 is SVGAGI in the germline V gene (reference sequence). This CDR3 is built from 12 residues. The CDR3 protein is CASSPGSRVWFF. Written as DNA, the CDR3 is TGTGCCAGCAGCCCAGGGTCCCGCGTATGGTTCTTC.

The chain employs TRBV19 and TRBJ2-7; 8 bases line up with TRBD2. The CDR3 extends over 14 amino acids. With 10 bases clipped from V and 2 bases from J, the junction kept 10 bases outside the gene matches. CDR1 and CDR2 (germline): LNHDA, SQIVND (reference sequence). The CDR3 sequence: CATELAGGTYEQYF. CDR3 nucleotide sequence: TGTGCCACCGAGTTGGCGGGAGGCACCTACGAGCAGTACTTC.

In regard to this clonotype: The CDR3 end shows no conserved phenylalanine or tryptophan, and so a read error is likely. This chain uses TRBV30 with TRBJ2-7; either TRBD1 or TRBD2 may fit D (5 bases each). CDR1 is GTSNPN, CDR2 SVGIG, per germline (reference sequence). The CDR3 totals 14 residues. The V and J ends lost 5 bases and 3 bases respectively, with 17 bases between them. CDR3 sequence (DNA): TGTGCCTGGGAACGGGACGGCCTTTTCTACGAGCAGTACCTC. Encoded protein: CAWERDGLFYEQYL.

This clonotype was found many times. CDR3 coding DNA: TGTGCCAGCAGCTTAGCGAGGGAGTTCGAGCAGTACTTC. Its protein product is CASSLAREFEQYF. V and J are TRBV7-8 and TRBJ2-7, with D possibly TRBD2 on 5 matching bases. V shed 0 bases and J shed 6 bases, with 9 bases lying between them. CDR3 length: 13 residues. Germline lookup yields CDR1 SGHVS and CDR2 FQNEAQ.

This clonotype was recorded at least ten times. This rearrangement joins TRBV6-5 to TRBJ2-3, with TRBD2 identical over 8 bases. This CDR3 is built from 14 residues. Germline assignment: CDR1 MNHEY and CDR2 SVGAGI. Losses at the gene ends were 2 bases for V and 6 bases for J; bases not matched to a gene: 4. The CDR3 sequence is CASSYGGTRDTQYF. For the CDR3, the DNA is TGTGCCAGCAGTTACGGTGGGACTAGGGATACGCAGTATTTT.

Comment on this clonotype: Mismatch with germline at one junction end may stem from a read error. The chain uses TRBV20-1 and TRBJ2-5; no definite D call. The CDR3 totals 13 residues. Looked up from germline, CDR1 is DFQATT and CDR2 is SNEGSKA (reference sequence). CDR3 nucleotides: TGCAGTGCTAGAGGTTTCTTTGCGGAGACCCAGCACTTC. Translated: CSARGFFAETQHF.

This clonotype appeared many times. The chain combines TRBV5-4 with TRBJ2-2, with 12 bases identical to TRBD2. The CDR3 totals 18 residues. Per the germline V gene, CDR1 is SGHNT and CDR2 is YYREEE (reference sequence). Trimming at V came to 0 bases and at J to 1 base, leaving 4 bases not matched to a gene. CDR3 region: CASSLAASGRVNTGELFF. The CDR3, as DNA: TGTGCCAGCAGCTTGGCGGCTAGCGGGAGGGTGAACACCGGGGAGCTGTTTTTT.

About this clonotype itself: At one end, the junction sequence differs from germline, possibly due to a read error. This chain's CDR3 is CAGSLSGTETQYF. The DNA of the CDR3 is TGTGCCGGCAGTTTATCAGGGACAGAGACCCAGTACTTC. The chain joins TRBV27 to TRBJ2-5; D possibly matches TRBD1 or TRBD2 (5 bases each). There are 13 residues in the CDR3. From germline, CDR1 is MNHEY and CDR2 SMNVEV (reference sequence).

CDR3 DNA sequence: TGTGCCAGCAGCTCCGGACTAGCGGGAGTTGACACCGGGGAGCTGTTTTTT. It encodes CASSSGLAGVDTGELFF. V and J are TRBV11-2 and TRBJ2-2; 13 bases align to TRBD2. Germline CDR1 SGHAT, CDR2 FQNNGV. This CDR3 spans 17 amino acids. V shed 4 bases, J shed 3 bases, and the junction held 5 bases outside the gene matches.

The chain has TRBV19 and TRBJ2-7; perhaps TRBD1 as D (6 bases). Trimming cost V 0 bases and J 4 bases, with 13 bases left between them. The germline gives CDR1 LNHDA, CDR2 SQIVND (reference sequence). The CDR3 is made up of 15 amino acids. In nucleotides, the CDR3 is TGTGCCAGTAGTATAGACGGGGCAGGGGTTTACGAGCAGTACTTC. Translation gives CASSIDGAGVYEQYF.

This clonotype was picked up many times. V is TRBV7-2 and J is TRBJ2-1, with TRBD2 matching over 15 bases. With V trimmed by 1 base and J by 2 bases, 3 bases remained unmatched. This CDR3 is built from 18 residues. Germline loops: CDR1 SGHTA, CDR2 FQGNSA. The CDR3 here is CASSLEGLAGGAYNEQFF. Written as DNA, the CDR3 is TGTGCCAGCAGCTTAGAAGGACTAGCGGGAGGGGCCTACAATGAGCAGTTCTTC.

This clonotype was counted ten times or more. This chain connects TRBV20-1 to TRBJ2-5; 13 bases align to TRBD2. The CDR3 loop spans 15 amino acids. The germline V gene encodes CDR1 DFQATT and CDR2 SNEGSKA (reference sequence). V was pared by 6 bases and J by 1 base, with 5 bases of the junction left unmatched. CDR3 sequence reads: CSARTSGRPQETQYF. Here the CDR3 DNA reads TGCAGTGCGCGGACTAGCGGGAGACCCCAAGAGACCCAGTACTTC.

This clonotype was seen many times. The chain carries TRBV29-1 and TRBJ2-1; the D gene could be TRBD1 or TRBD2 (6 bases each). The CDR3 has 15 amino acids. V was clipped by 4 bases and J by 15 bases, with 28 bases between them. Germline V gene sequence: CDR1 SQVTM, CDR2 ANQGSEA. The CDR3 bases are TGCAGCGTTGCAGGGGATGACTTGCCGGGAGCTACGGGGTTCTTC. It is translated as CSVAGDDLPGATGFF.

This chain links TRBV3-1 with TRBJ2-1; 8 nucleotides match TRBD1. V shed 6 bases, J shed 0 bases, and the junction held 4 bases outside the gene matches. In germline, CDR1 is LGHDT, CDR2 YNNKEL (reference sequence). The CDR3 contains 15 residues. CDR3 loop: CASRQGEGSYNEQFF. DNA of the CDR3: TGTGCCAGCAGACAGGGGGAAGGCTCCTACAATGAGCAGTTCTTC.

CDR3 nucleotide sequence: TGTGCCAGCAGTTACGGGGGGCAGAACTATGGCTACACCTTC. Its protein is CASSYGGQNYGYTF. The chain recombines TRBV6-2 or TRBV6-3 with TRBJ1-2; possible D gene TRBD1, 6 bases. Germline V gene sequence: CDR1 MNHEY, CDR2 SVGEGT. The germline V and J ends were trimmed by 2 bases and 2 bases, with 9 bases remaining between them. This CDR3 is built from 14 residues.

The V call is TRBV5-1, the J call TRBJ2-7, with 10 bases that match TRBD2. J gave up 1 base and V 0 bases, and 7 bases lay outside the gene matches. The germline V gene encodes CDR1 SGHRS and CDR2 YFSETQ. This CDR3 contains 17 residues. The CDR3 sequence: CASSLVSSLAGSYEQYF. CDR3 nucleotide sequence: TGCGCCAGCAGCTTGGTAAGCTCACTAGCGGGATCCTACGAGCAGTACTTC.

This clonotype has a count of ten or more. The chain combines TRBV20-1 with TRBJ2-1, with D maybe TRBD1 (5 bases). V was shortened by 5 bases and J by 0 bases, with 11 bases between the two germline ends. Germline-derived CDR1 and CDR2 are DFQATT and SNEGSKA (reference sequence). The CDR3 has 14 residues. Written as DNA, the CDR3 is TGCAGTGCTCAGAGCGACAGCTCCTACAATGAGCAGTTCTTC. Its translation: CSAQSDSSYNEQFF.

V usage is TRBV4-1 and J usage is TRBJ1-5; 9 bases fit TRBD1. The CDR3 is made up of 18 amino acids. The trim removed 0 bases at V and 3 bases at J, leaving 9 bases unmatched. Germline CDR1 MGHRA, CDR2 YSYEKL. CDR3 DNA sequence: TGCGCCAGCAGCCAAGAGGGGGGACAGGGACGGAACAATCAGCCCCAGCATTTT. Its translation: CASSQEGGQGRNNQPQHF.